Shown below are 5 T cell receptor beta chains from a single sample sequenced in a study of CD8 T cells in ankylosing spondylitis. Study results and limitations: In ankylosing spondylitis blood, a motif of seven or eight highly homologous TCR beta variants appeared characteristic.

For these TCRs, the target antigens are not known. TCRdb passed the 5' RACE reads through MiXCR, listing each CDR3 protein once. The sample has more than 650,000 distinct CDR3 sequences; around 11% are singletons. The sample comprised blood, either unsorted or a sorted T cell fraction (not recorded which). The receptors originated from a male donor with ankylosing spondylitis.

The table lists this clonotype with a few counts. J is TRBJ1-2 and V is TRBV7-2, with D perhaps TRBD1 (5 bases). CDR1 SGHTA and CDR2 FQGNSA come from the germline V gene. This CDR3 comprises 15 residues. Between the trimmed V and J ends, which lost 1 base and 3 bases, there was a span of 12 bases. CDR3 nucleotide sequence: TGTGCCAGCAGCTTAGACCCGACGGGGGACTATGGCTACACCTTC. The encoded protein is CASSLDPTGDYGYTF.

The chain recombines TRBV12-3 or TRBV12-4 with TRBJ1-2; 7 bases map to TRBD1. V lost 5 bases and J lost 9; bases outside the gene matches: 6. This CDR3 has 12 amino acids. CDR3 coding DNA: TGTGCCAGCAGTCAAAACAGGGGCAGCTACACCTTC. Its translation: CASSQNRGSYTF.

The rearrangement links TRBV7-9 to TRBJ2-3, with 11 bases identical to TRBD2. V was pared by 6 bases and J by 6 bases, with 8 bases of the junction left unmatched. Germline V gene lookup returns CDR1 SEHNR and CDR2 FQNEAQ (reference sequence). The CDR3 consists of 15 residues. The CDR3: CASRIAGGDRDTQYF. As DNA, the CDR3 is TGTGCCAGCAGGATAGCGGGAGGGGATCGCGATACGCAGTATTTT.

This clonotype was found a few times. V is TRBV20-1 and J is TRBJ1-2; unclear D gene. V shed 2 bases and J shed 1 base, with 5 bases lying between them. CDR3 length: 12 amino acids. The V gene's germline CDR1 is DFQATT and CDR2 SNEGSKA (reference sequence). The CDR3 nucleotides are TGCAGTGCTAGACTGCTTAACTATGGCTACACCTTC. Protein sequence: CSARLLNYGYTF.

This clonotype was detected only a few times. This chain connects TRBV20-1 to TRBJ2-7; D is possibly TRBD2 (5 bases). The CDR3 is 13 amino acids. V dropped 3 bases and J dropped 1 base, with 10 bases sitting between them. CDR1 and CDR2 from the germline V gene are DFQATT and SNEGSKA (reference sequence). The CDR3 bases are TGCAGTGCTAGGAATAGACTATCCTACGAGCAGTACTTC. Its translation: CSARNRLSYEQYF.